The TCR beta chain under discussion was sequenced for a study of cytomegalovirus exposure and HLA in healthy donors. Study-wide results and caveats: A likely sequencing artifact accounted for one observed cluster of highly shared sequence variants. A link between a missense DCLRE1C variant and TCR beta V- and J-gene trimming emerged from a later analysis. Per published reports, the classifier diagnosed cytomegalovirus status with high specificity and sensitivity.

V was trimmed by 2 bases and J by 8 bases, leaving 12 bases between them. This CDR3 is 14 amino acids long. Germline CDR1 and CDR2: MNHEY and SMNVEV (reference sequence). As to this clone: Its specificity is not known.

Amplification used 60 Vbeta primers and 13 Jbeta primers. Clones were read by immunoSEQ multiplex PCR, and TCRdb kept only the in-frame ones, dropping some. The sample holds about 97,000 clones, 70% to 80% seen once. The sequenced sample consisted of PBMCs. This clonotype was sampled from a male donor in good health and CMV-seropositive. The chain has TRBV27 and TRBJ2-2, with D tentatively TRBD1 (5 bases). The CDR3 is CASSLRRVSGELFF. The CDR3 nucleotides are TGTGCCAGCAGTTTACGCAGGGTATCGGGGGAGCTGTTTTTT.